This record covers a single T cell receptor (beta chain). Its antigen is not known. This record comes from a study of long-term antiretroviral therapy in people with HIV. Background on the study: First collections came about a decade before the 2015 immediate-ART recommendation.

Overall study findings and caveats: The clones with expansion before ART were dominant in the repertoire at all time points.

Treated in the United States were all of the participants with HIV. The CDR3 contains 14 residues. Deletions cut 1 base from V and 2 bases from J, with 10 bases between. Germline CDR1 is SGHRS and CDR2 is YFSETQ. Researchers ran immunoSEQ v3.0 at survey level. This table comes from immunoSEQ multiplex PCR, and its TCRdb copy is limited to in-frame clones, with some not included. The sample has roughly 34,000 clones; approximately 84% are singletons. The chain employs TRBV5-1 and TRBJ2-7; D gene uncertain. Sequenced here: unsorted PBMCs, sampled roughly 2.9 years before starting antiretroviral therapy. The TCR was taken from a woman in her twenties or thirties with HIV. The CDR3 region is CASSLLGPPYEQYV. DNA of the CDR3: TGCGCCAGCAGCTTGTTGGGCCCGCCCTACGAGCAGTACGTC.